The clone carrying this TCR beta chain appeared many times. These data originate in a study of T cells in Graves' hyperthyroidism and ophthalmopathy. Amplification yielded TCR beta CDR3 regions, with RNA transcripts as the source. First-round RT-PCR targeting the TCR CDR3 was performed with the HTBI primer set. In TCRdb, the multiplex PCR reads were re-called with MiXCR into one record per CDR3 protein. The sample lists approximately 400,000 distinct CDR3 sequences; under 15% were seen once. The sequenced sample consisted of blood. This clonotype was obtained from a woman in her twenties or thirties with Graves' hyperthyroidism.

In nucleotides, the CDR3 is TGTGCCAGCAGTTTTTCACAAATCTACGAGCAGTACTTC. Amino acid sequence: CASSFSQIYEQYF. V gene TRBV12-3 or TRBV12-4 combines with J gene TRBJ2-7; D is ambiguous. There are 13 residues in the CDR3. The V gene lost 3 bases and the J gene lost 3 bases, with 9 bases spanning the gap.